The T cell receptor (beta chain) described here comes from a study of beta chain features in type 1 diabetes. The authors reverse transcribed all of the isolated RNA, so sequencing captured expressed TCRB transcripts. TCRdb keeps only in-frame clones here, not all; method: immunoSEQ multiplex PCR. The sample carries around 400,000 clones, about 15% recorded once. Germline V CDR1 and CDR2: GTSNPN, SVGIG (reference sequence). V gave up 7 bases and J gave up 15 bases; unmatched junction bases: 13. This CDR3 comprises 13 residues. The sequence came from a woman between 18 and 29 years old in good health. V is TRBV30 and J is TRBJ2-1, with 12 bases that match TRBD2. The sample was naive CD4+ T cells from blood. The CDR3 DNA reads TGTGCCTTTGAGAGGCTAGCGGGAGGGCAACGGTTCTTC. It specifies CAFERLAGGQRFF.